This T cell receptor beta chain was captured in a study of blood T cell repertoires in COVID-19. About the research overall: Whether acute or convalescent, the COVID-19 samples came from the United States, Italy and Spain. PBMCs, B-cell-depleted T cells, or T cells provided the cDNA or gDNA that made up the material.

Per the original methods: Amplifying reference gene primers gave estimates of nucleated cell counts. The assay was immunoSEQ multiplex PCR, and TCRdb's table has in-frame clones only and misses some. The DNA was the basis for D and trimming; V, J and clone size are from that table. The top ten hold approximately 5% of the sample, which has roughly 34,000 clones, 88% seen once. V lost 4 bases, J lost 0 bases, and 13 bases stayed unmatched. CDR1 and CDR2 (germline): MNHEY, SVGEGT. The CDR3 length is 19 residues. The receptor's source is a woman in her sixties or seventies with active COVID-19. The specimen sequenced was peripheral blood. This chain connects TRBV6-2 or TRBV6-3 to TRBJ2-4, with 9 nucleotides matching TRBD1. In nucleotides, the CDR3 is TGTGCCAGCAGTTTCACCCGGACAGGGGCCGCCTTAGCCAAAAACATTCAGTACTTC. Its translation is CASSFTRTGAALAKNIQYF.